This TCR beta chain appears in the sequencing data of a study of T cells in Graves' hyperthyroidism and ophthalmopathy (dated by TCRdb to about 2019). Describing the broader study: Peripheral blood was sampled at the time of initial diagnosis, prior to any treatment. In addition, the study compared T-cell repertoires in thyroid tissue and in blood from roughly six Graves' hyperthyroidism patients. To identify distinguishing TCR V-J signatures, a discovery cohort of around 100 patients was used, comprising approximately 40 with Graves' ophthalmopathy and some 57 with stable Graves' hyperthyroidism. TCR Vbeta CDR3 sequencing of 120 to 150 peripheral blood samples (roughly 41 ophthalmopathy, under 80 hyperthyroidism and approximately 17 progressor patients) is reported in the paper. Whether ophthalmopathy could be predicted prospectively was tested in an independent validation cohort made up of 18 to 20 hyperthyroidism patients plus 17 patients who later progressed to ophthalmopathy. The 100 discovery patients were randomly divided into training and test sets at a 7:3 ratio. Following sampling, methimazole starting at 30 mg daily was given to hyperthyroidism patients, and high-dose intravenous methylprednisolone was given to ophthalmopathy patients. Broader findings and caveats from the paper: No statistical method was used to set the sample size in advance, and investigators knew the group allocation. A 13 V-J signature model separated ophthalmopathy from stable hyperthyroidism, with about 88% sensitivity and just under 84% specificity in cross-validation and 80%/75% in testing. In validation, progression to ophthalmopathy was predicted by the model with 55% to 71% sensitivity and 72.22% specificity, a median of approximately 6.5 months before onset. Most expanded thyroid clonotypes (frequency above 0.001) were also detected in blood, a finding suggesting that blood repertoires may reflect thyroid immune responses.

The TCR beta CDR3 regions were amplified from RNA transcripts. A first-round RT-PCR of the TCR CDR3 used the HTBI primer set with the Qiagen OneStep RT-PCR kit. A second multiplex PCR round built the libraries, followed by size selection and purification. Sequencing of the libraries was done on an Illumina HiSeq2000 using paired-end 100 bp reads. As for how the authors treated the data: Raw data were processed with SOAPnuke, discarding reads with adapters, uncalled bases, mean Phred below 15, or no exact constant-primer or identifier match. COPE v1.2.5 was used to merge high-quality paired reads, and clonotypes were defined as unique nucleotide sequences. MiTCR v1.1 was used to align clonotypes to the IMGT TRBV, TRBD and TRBJ reference segments. The analysis included only V-J combinations with a frequency above 0.0001, which together covered approximately 99% of the repertoires. A TCS score was defined as the ratio between F50 (clonal expansion) and ExV (chaos), using BLOSUM62-based TCRdist between CDR3 peptides within each V-J. Welch's t-statistics and random forest reduced roughly 540 V-J features to 10 to 15, which were used in a naive Bayes classifier (R e1071). TCRdb reprocessed the public reads (quality trimming at Q25 with fastp, clone calling with MiXCR) and kept in-frame beta chains. Merged by CDR3 protein, the rows form single entries marked with the most common genes and DNA. These V and J calls originate from TCRdb's pipeline instead of the authors' own analysis. This sample gives roughly 380,000 distinct CDR3 sequences in total; 15% to 20% of them show up just once. The top ten clonotypes cover around 15% of the sample.

CDR1 and CDR2, looked up from the germline V gene, are SGHTA and FQGNSA. The CDR3 starts with the cysteine, ends with the phenylalanine, and has 11 residues. The only DNA kept is the CDR3, 33 bases in frame from the first base. The V and J ends are trimmed by 8 bases and 5 bases, leaving 10 bases between them. In this sample, this clonotype turned up many times. What this receptor recognizes is not known. No base qualities exist here, and no much larger clone lies one base off it. In the ophthalmopathy patients, disease was moderately to severely active, with a Clinical Activity Score of 3 or more, a NOSPECS grade of 4 or more, and a duration of less than 3 months. Patients with uncontrolled infections, other autoimmune diseases, pregnancy or lactation were excluded. Diagnoses were established on the basis of clinical symptoms, serum thyroxine and TRAb, thyroid ultrasound, and orbital computed tomography. PBMCs were separated from roughly 10 ml of fresh peripheral blood using Ficoll-Paque density gradient centrifugation. Total RNA was extracted with Trizol reagent, and quality was checked on an Agilent 2100 Bioanalyzer.

Rearrangement joined TRBV7-2 to TRBJ2-7; the D gene lacks a confident call. The source is a woman in her thirties or forties with Graves' ophthalmopathy. Sequencing was performed on blood. At the DNA level, the sequence is TGTGCCAGCGCGCAGAGTGACGAGCAGTACTTC. Its protein reads: CASAQSDEQYF.